The 22 T cell receptor beta chains below were found in one sample sequenced in a study of T-cell memory formation after mild COVID-19. TCRdb reprocessed the 5' RACE reads via MiXCR and lists one record per CDR3 protein. The repertoire holds 120,000 to 150,000 distinct CDR3 sequences, approximately 21% seen once, with around 2.4% in the top ten. Sequencing input: PBMCs or a T cell subset sorted from them (not recorded which). The receptors shown here come from an adult woman who had mild COVID-19 (a few samples of this study predate the infection). Cell type and time point are not known.

In this sample, this clonotype turned up a few times. The chain uses TRBV7-9 and TRBJ1-1, with a possible D match to TRBD1 (5 bases). This CDR3 has 14 residues. Germline CDR1 and CDR2: SEHNR and FQNEAQ (reference sequence). V gave up 1 base and J gave up 3 bases, with 9 bases separating them. In DNA form, the CDR3 reads TGTGCCAGCAGCTTAGAACAGGCGGACACTGAAGCTTTCTTT. Protein product: CASSLEQADTEAFF.

This chain links TRBV5-1 with TRBJ2-7, with D hard to call. Looked up from germline, CDR1 is SGHRS and CDR2 is YFSETQ. V shed 0 bases and J shed 3 bases, with 10 bases lying between them. CDR3 length: 14 residues. The CDR3 DNA follows: TGCGCCAGCAGCTTGGGACGTCTCCTCTACGAGCAGTACTTC. Translating gives CASSLGRLLYEQYF.

This clonotype came up a few times. V usage is TRBV5-6 and J usage is TRBJ1-2, with 7 bases matching TRBD1. CDR3 length equals 14 residues. CDR1 and CDR2 from the germline V gene are SGHDT and YYEEEE. Trimming removed 5 bases from V and 4 bases from J; junction bases left unmatched: 8. CDR3 bases: TGTGCCAGCAGGCCGGAGGGGACAGCCTATGGCTACACCTTC. It is translated as CASRPEGTAYGYTF. The complete variable domain, with remaining parts taken from reference TRBV5-6 and TRBJ1-2, reads DAGVTQSPTHLIKTRGQQVTLRCSPKSGHDTVSWYQQALGQGPQFIFQYYEEEERQRGNFPDRFSGHQFPNYSSELNVNALLLGDSALYLCASRPEGTAYGYTFGSGTRLTVV.

This clonotype was seen a handful of times. The rearrangement joins TRBV29-1 to TRBJ2-1; TRBD2 matches at 9 bases. V shed 4 bases and J 0 bases; nucleotides not matched to a gene: 16. In germline, CDR1 is SQVTM, CDR2 ANQGSEA. CDR3 length: 19 residues. The CDR3 region is CSVVTSGLAGQSSYNEQFF. The DNA for the CDR3 is TGCAGCGTTGTCACTTCAGGGCTAGCGGGACAAAGCTCCTACAATGAGCAGTTCTTC.

This clonotype was observed a handful of times. CDR3 nucleotides: TGTGCCAGCAGTTTGCGGCAGGGGGACGAAAAACTGTTTTTT. Its translation: CASSLRQGDEKLFF. The chain combines TRBV12-3 or TRBV12-4 with TRBJ1-4; 7 bases fit TRBD1. V was pared by 3 bases and J by 8 bases, with 6 bases of the junction left unmatched. This CDR3 contains 14 residues.

This clonotype was found a few times. V usage is TRBV5-1 and J usage is TRBJ2-1, with D possibly TRBD1 on 5 matching bases. This CDR3 has 16 residues. Germline CDR1 is SGHRS and CDR2 is YFSETQ. Trimming stripped 0 bases from V and 1 base from J, with 11 bases between. The CDR3 spells CASSLAGQGSYNEQFF. The CDR3 DNA reads as TGCGCCAGCAGCTTGGCCGGGCAGGGATCCTACAATGAGCAGTTCTTC. Looking up the rest from reference TRBV5-1 and TRBJ2-1 gives the full variable domain: KAGVTQTPRYLIKTRGQQVTLSCSPISGHRSVSWYQQTPGQGLQFLFEYFSETQRNKGNFPGRFSGRQFSNSRSEMNVSTLELGDSALYLCASSLAGQGSYNEQFFGPGTRLTVL.

In this sample, this clonotype turned up a few times. The chain employs TRBV28 and TRBJ1-4; 11 positions agree with TRBD1. Trimming removed 7 bases from V and 8 bases from J; junction bases left unmatched: 9. The CDR3 is made up of 15 amino acids. CDR1 and CDR2 from the germline V gene are MDHEN and SYDVKM. The CDR3 DNA is TGTGCCAGCAACCCGGGACAGGGGGTTGGCGAAAAACTGTTTTTT. Translation: CASNPGQGVGEKLFF.

This chain connects TRBV24-1 to TRBJ2-2; D is uncertain. With 10 bases removed from V and 1 base from J, the gap between germline ends came to 12 bases. This CDR3 spans 14 amino acids. CDR1 is KGHDR and CDR2 is SFDVKD in the germline V gene. Here the CDR3 DNA reads TGTGCCACTCAGGTCGTCGGGAACACCGGGGAGCTGTTTTTT. Residues: CATQVVGNTGELFF.

The chain links TRBV5-1 to TRBJ2-3, with 9 bases matching TRBD2. Germline V CDR1 and CDR2: SGHRS, YFSETQ. The V gene end was trimmed by 0 bases and the J gene end by 3 bases; junction bases not matched to a gene: 5. The CDR3 runs to 16 residues. Written as DNA, the CDR3 is TGCGCCAGCAGCTTGGCCGGGACTAGCCGTACAGATACGCAGTATTTT. Protein product: CASSLAGTSRTDTQYF. The variable domain in full, with the rest retrieved from reference TRBV5-1 and TRBJ2-3, is KAGVTQTPRYLIKTRGQQVTLSCSPISGHRSVSWYQQTPGQGLQFLFEYFSETQRNKGNFPGRFSGRQFSNSRSEMNVSTLELGDSALYLCASSLAGTSRTDTQYFGPGTRLTVL.

A few counts support this clonotype. The J gene is TRBJ1-5, the V gene TRBV7-2; D unclear. The CDR3 consists of 13 residues. CDR1 SGHTA and CDR2 FQGNSA come from the germline V gene. V was clipped by 2 bases and J by 7 bases, with 9 bases between them. The CDR3 here is CASSLNAFQPQHF. In DNA, the CDR3 is TGTGCCAGCAGCTTAAACGCATTCCAGCCCCAGCATTTT.

Here the CDR3 reads CASSVSGGANTDTQYF. CDR3 coding DNA: TGCGCCAGCAGCGTGAGCGGGGGAGCCAACACAGATACGCAGTATTTT. J is TRBJ2-3 and V is TRBV5-1; 8 nucleotides align to TRBD2. The trim removed 4 bases at V and 2 bases at J, leaving 9 bases unmatched. This CDR3 comprises 16 residues. Per the germline V gene, CDR1 is SGHRS and CDR2 is YFSETQ.

This clonotype appeared a few times. The V gene is TRBV20-1, the J gene TRBJ2-2, with unresolved D. The CDR3 contains 13 residues. Between the trimmed V and J ends, which lost 6 bases and 4 bases, there was a span of 12 bases. Per the germline V gene, CDR1 is DFQATT and CDR2 is SNEGSKA (reference sequence). The CDR3 loop reads CSAFTGSTGELFF. For the CDR3, the DNA is TGCAGTGCCTTTACCGGGTCCACCGGGGAGCTGTTTTTT.

The chain combines TRBV9 with TRBJ1-5; D is unclear. The CDR3 totals 15 residues. Trimming pared 4 bases from V and 3 bases from J, leaving 14 bases between. The germline gives CDR1 SGDLS, CDR2 YYNGEE. The CDR3 DNA reads as TGTGCCAGCAGCCTCAAGGACGGCTACAATCAGCCCCAGCATTTT. Translated, it gives CASSLKDGYNQPQHF.

This clonotype came up a few times. This sequence joins TRBV5-1 and TRBJ2-7; 8 nucleotides line up with TRBD1. The junction had 2 bases not matched to a gene; V was cut back by 0 bases and J by 3 bases. The CDR3 sequence is 14 residues long. CDR1 and CDR2 from the germline V gene are SGHRS and YFSETQ. CDR3 nucleotide sequence: TGCGCCAGCAGCTTGGAACAGGGGGGCTACGAGCAGTACTTC. Protein sequence: CASSLEQGGYEQYF.

This clonotype occurred a few times. This chain uses TRBV5-1 with TRBJ1-4; D is unresolved. Per germline, CDR1 SGHRS and CDR2 YFSETQ. This CDR3 is built from 15 residues. V shed 0 bases and J shed 10 bases, with 16 bases lying between them. DNA of the CDR3: TGCGCCAGCAGCTTGGGTGGCAACGCGATGGCAAAACTGTTTTTT. Amino acids: CASSLGGNAMAKLFF. Supplemented by reference TRBV5-1 and TRBJ1-4, the full variable domain reads KAGVTQTPRYLIKTRGQQVTLSCSPISGHRSVSWYQQTPGQGLQFLFEYFSETQRNKGNFPGRFSGRQFSNSRSEMNVSTLELGDSALYLCASSLGGNAMAKLFFGSGTQLSVL.

The chain carries TRBV5-1 and TRBJ2-1; the D gene is possibly TRBD2 (5 bases). The germline V gene has CDR1 SGHRS and CDR2 YFSETQ. Trimming stripped 2 bases from V and 8 bases from J, with 14 bases between. The CDR3 loop spans 14 amino acids. The CDR3 DNA reads as TGCGCCAGCAGCTTCCCTCGCGGGTCCTATGAGCAGTTCTTC. This translates into CASSFPRGSYEQFF.

This chain connects TRBV4-3 to TRBJ2-7; possibly TRBD1 for D (6 bases). V lost 5 bases and J lost 2, with 25 bases in between. This CDR3 has 18 amino acids. The germline V gene encodes CDR1 LGHNA and CDR2 YSLEER. CDR3 nucleotides: TGCGCCAGCAGCTTAGGTACATTGCAGGGGACATTTCCCTACGAGCAGTACTTC. As protein: CASSLGTLQGTFPYEQYF.

The V and J genes are TRBV5-5 and TRBJ2-1; 12 bases are a match to TRBD2. The J call may be mistaken, given a closer DNA end match to TRBJ2-7. In germline, CDR1 is SGHKS, CDR2 YYEKEE (reference sequence). This CDR3 has 18 amino acids. The CDR3 region is CASSLAQPLAGGTDEQYF. As DNA, the CDR3 is TGTGCCAGCAGCTTGGCCCAGCCACTAGCGGGAGGTACCGATGAGCAGTACTTC.

The chain links TRBV11-3 to TRBJ2-2; D possibly corresponds to TRBD1 (5 bases). Deletions cut 3 bases from V and 0 bases from J, with 5 bases between. Germline V gene data show CDR1 as SGHNT and CDR2 as YENEEA. The CDR3 runs 14 residues. The CDR3 protein is CASSFRANTGELFF. The CDR3 DNA is TGTGCCAGCAGCTTCAGGGCGAACACCGGGGAGCTGTTTTTT.

This clonotype turned up a few times. This sequence joins TRBV18 and TRBJ2-3; either TRBD1 or TRBD2 may fit D (5 bases each). Trimming cost V 3 bases and J 2 bases, with 15 bases left between them. The CDR3 loop spans 16 amino acids. Looked up from germline, CDR1 is KGHSH and CDR2 is LQKENI. CDR3 bases: TGTGCCAGCTCACCCCGGACGGGGCGGTACACAGATACGCAGTATTTT. Amino acids: CASSPRTGRYTDTQYF. Full variable domain (remainder filled in from reference TRBV18 and TRBJ2-3): NAGVMQNPRHLVRRRGQEARLRCSPMKGHSHVYWYRQLPEEGLKFMVYLQKENIIDESGMPKERFSAEFPKEGPSILRIQQVVRGDSAAYFCASSPRTGRYTDTQYFGPGTRLTVL.

This clonotype is a singleton in its sample. The chain is built from TRBV7-2 and TRBJ2-3, with D possibly called TRBD1 or TRBD2 (6 bases each). Trimming took off 1 base at V and 3 bases at J, with 11 bases between the two ends. Per germline, CDR1 SGHTA and CDR2 FQGNSA. This CDR3 is 15 amino acids long. Written as DNA, the CDR3 is TGTGCCAGCAGCTTAGTGGGGGGCCGGACAGATACGCAGTATTTT. As protein: CASSLVGGRTDTQYF.

The chain joins TRBV20-1 to TRBJ1-6, with a possible D match to TRBD1 (6 bases). CDR3 size: 17 residues. Germline V CDR1 and CDR2: DFQATT, SNEGSKA (reference sequence). The V end was cut by 3 bases, the J end by 7 bases, with 22 bases between. CDR3 DNA sequence: TGCAGTGCTAGCAACAACCAACAGGGATGGCGGAATTCACCCCTCCACTTT. It encodes CSASNNQQGWRNSPLHF.